This record covers a single T cell receptor beta chain. The entry originates in a study of blood T cell repertoires in COVID-19. Study as a whole: Donors in the United States, Italy and Spain gave samples during acute or convalescent COVID-19.

Clones were read by immunoSEQ multiplex PCR, and TCRdb kept only the in-frame ones, dropping some. Of roughly 340,000 clones in the sample, more than 70% were seen once. CDR1 is SGHTA and CDR2 is FQGTGA in the germline V gene. Trimming cost V 1 base and J 7 bases, with 19 bases left between them. The CDR3 runs 17 residues. The origin of this receptor is a woman between 65 and 79 years old with COVID-19, enrolled during active disease. The sequencing input was peripheral blood. The chain is built from TRBV7-3 and TRBJ2-2; maybe TRBD2 (7 bases). The CDR3 reads CASSLISGGPVGGELFF. CDR3 DNA sequence: TGTGCCAGCAGCTTAATTTCCGGGGGGCCTGTGGGCGGGGAGCTGTTTTTT.